This entry lists 15 T cell receptor beta chains sequenced from one sample in a study of tumor T cells in aggressive B-cell lymphoma. Assay used: immunoSEQ multiplex PCR; TCRdb lists only in-frame clones, some missing. The table records 3,000 to 4,500 clones, around 79% of them present only once. The material sequenced was tumor tissue. These receptors were obtained from an adult with diffuse large B cell lymphoma.

The V call is TRBV27, the J call TRBJ1-6, with TRBD1 matching over 9 bases. V dropped 3 bases and J dropped 10; count of bases not matched to a gene: 13. Per germline, CDR1 MNHEY and CDR2 SMNVEV (reference sequence). The CDR3 is 17 residues long. The CDR3 region is CASSLPGTGPLGSPLHF. The DNA of the CDR3 is TGTGCCAGCAGTTTGCCCGGGACAGGGCCGCTAGGCTCACCCCTCCACTTT.

Comments on this clone: The same CDR3 also results from other DNA sequences found in this sample. This sequence joins TRBV4-2 and TRBJ1-5; TRBD1 might be the D (6 bases). The CDR3 runs 16 residues. Trimming took 0 bases from V and 1 from J, leaving 10 bases between them. Germline values: CDR1 LGHNA, CDR2 YNFKEQ. The CDR3 loop reads CASSQEPGESNQPQHF. For the CDR3, the DNA is TGTGCCAGCAGCCAAGAGCCAGGGGAAAGCAATCAGCCCCAGCATTTT.

J is TRBJ2-3 and V is TRBV29-1; 14 bases line up with TRBD2. Germline assignment: CDR1 SQVTM and CDR2 ANQGSEA. The CDR3 is 17 amino acids. V gave up 6 bases and J gave up 4 bases; unmatched junction bases: 12. The CDR3 sequence is CSVDRLAGGRGPDTQYF. Here the CDR3 DNA reads TGCAGCGTGGACAGACTAGCGGGAGGGAGGGGTCCAGATACGCAGTATTTT.

V gene TRBV6-5 combines with J gene TRBJ2-3, with 13 bases aligning to TRBD2. Germline values: CDR1 MNHEY, CDR2 SVGAGI. J was trimmed by 0 bases and V by 8 bases; bases with no gene match: 2. The CDR3 spans 15 residues. DNA of the CDR3: TGTGCCAGCTCGACTAGCGGGGGGAGCACAGATACGCAGTATTTT. Its translation is CASSTSGGSTDTQYF.

This chain connects TRBV27 to TRBJ1-2; D might be TRBD1 (5 bases). V was trimmed by 3 bases and J by 5 bases, leaving 10 bases between them. Germline V lookup: CDR1 MNHEY, CDR2 SMNVEV (reference sequence). The length of the CDR3 is 13 residues. The CDR3 DNA is TGTGCCAGCAGTTTGGTCGGGGGGTATGGCTACACCTTC. Its protein is CASSLVGGYGYTF.

The chain has TRBV28 and TRBJ2-1, with D possibly matching TRBD2 (5 bases). The CDR3 is made up of 14 amino acids. Germline CDR1 is MDHEN and CDR2 is SYDVKM. V lost 4 bases to trimming and J lost 0 bases, with 7 bases between them. CDR3 DNA: TGTGCCAGCAGTTCTGGGAGCTCCTACAATGAGCAGTTCTTC. This translates into CASSSGSSYNEQFF.

This clone was found a few times. The rearrangement uses TRBV6-5 and TRBJ1-4, with D possibly TRBD1 on 6 matching bases. V lost 7 bases and J lost 7, with 10 bases in between. The germline gives CDR1 MNHEY, CDR2 SVGAGI. This CDR3 is 12 amino acids long. The CDR3 DNA sequence: TGTGCCAGCAAGGGGGGGCTTGAAAAACTGTTTTTT. This encodes CASKGGLEKLFF.

The chain links TRBV28 to TRBJ1-2; D gene uncertain. Trimming shortened V by 5 bases and J by 1 base, and 11 bases separated the two germline ends. The V gene's germline CDR1 is MDHEN and CDR2 SYDVKM. This CDR3 has 14 amino acids. The CDR3 nucleotides read TGTGCCAGCAGTCCCGGCACAGTTAACTATGGCTACACCTTC. Amino acids: CASSPGTVNYGYTF.

This rearrangement joins TRBV11-2 to TRBJ2-2; D perhaps matches TRBD2 (5 bases). The CDR3 length is 14 residues. V lost 5 bases, J lost 8 bases, and 15 bases lay in between. Germline CDR1 SGHAT, CDR2 FQNNGV. For the CDR3, the DNA is TGTGCCAGCAGCCCACGAATTGGCGGGGGGGAGCTGTTTTTT. Amino acid sequence: CASSPRIGGGELFF.

The rearrangement links TRBV6-6 to TRBJ1-6, with D possibly matching TRBD1 (6 bases). The germline gives CDR1 MNHNY, CDR2 SVGAGI (reference sequence). V lost 6 bases and J lost 7, with 13 bases in between. The CDR3 is 14 residues long. In nucleotides, the CDR3 is TGTGCCAGCAGGCTGACAGGAGTAAATTCACCCCTCCACTTT. Encoded protein: CASRLTGVNSPLHF.

This clone appeared a few times. This chain uses TRBV6-5 with TRBJ2-7; 7 bases align to TRBD2. Looked up from germline, CDR1 is MNHEY and CDR2 is SVGAGI. This CDR3 region has 12 residues. V shed 8 bases and J 3 bases; nucleotides not matched to a gene: 4. Written as DNA, the CDR3 is TGTGCCAGCGGCGGACTAGGCTACGAGCAGTACTTC. It specifies CASGGLGYEQYF.

The chain has TRBV19 and TRBJ2-1; D is ambiguous. V lost 5 bases and J lost 4, with 15 bases in between. Germline V CDR1 and CDR2: LNHDA, SQIVND (reference sequence). The CDR3 loop spans 15 amino acids. In DNA form, the CDR3 reads TGTGCCAGTAGTTTTTACGGGTCCTTATACAATGAGCAGTTCTTC. Translating gives CASSFYGSLYNEQFF.

This chain joins TRBV5-1 and TRBJ1-5; 8 bases are shared with TRBD1. This CDR3 comprises 15 residues. Trimming at V came to 4 bases and at J to 1 base, leaving 4 bases not matched to a gene. The germline V gene encodes CDR1 SGHRS and CDR2 YFSETQ. CDR3 in amino acids: CASSQTGDSNQPQHF. CDR3 bases: TGCGCCAGCAGCCAGACAGGGGACAGCAATCAGCCCCAGCATTTT.

J is TRBJ1-4 and V is TRBV30; D is perhaps TRBD1 (6 bases). This CDR3 is 14 amino acids long. Germline CDR1 reads GTSNPN; CDR2 reads SVGIG (reference sequence). With 3 bases removed from V and 3 bases from J, the gap between germline ends came to 11 bases. CDR3: CAWRGAGANEKLFF. The CDR3 DNA sequence: TGTGCCTGGAGGGGAGCAGGGGCTAATGAAAAACTGTTTTTT.

The chain links TRBV7-9 to TRBJ2-1; 9 bases agree with TRBD1. Germline assignment: CDR1 SEHNR and CDR2 FQNEAQ (reference sequence). The ends lost 4 bases at V and 3 bases at J; junction bases unmatched: 1. The CDR3 has 14 residues. The DNA of the CDR3 is TGTGCCAGCAGCTCGGACAGGGGCTACAATGAGCAGTTCTTC. It encodes CASSSDRGYNEQFF.